The present entry profiles one T cell receptor (beta chain) with its context. Its specificity is not known. This sample was included in a study of vaccination and CD4 T cells after COVID-19. The treatment was: roughly nine-day PBMC culture with coronavirus spike peptide pools or control peptides (ViraFEST assay). Antigen-specific T cell expansion with peptide pools preceded TCR sequencing in the ViraFEST approach. Study outcomes and limitations: SARS-CoV-2-reactive clonotype medians increased from roughly 19 to 38, not significantly.

Sequence data for DNA of cultured CD4+ T cells were generated by the Oncomine TCR Beta short-read assay. TCRdb ran MiXCR on the PCR reads and lists one entry per CDR3 protein. The data contain fewer than 12,000 distinct CDR3 sequences, about a third of them singletons. Sequencing input: CD4+ T cells from blood, cultured in vitro. The clonotype comes from a human donor who had recovered from COVID-19.

The CDR3 nucleotides read TGTGCCAGCAGCCATTACTACGAGCAGTTCTTC. This codes for CASSHYYEQFF. The V and J genes are TRBV7-2 and TRBJ2-1; D is ambiguous. The V and J ends lost 5 bases and 10 bases respectively, with 9 bases between them. CDR1 and CDR2 (germline): SGHTA, FQGNSA. The CDR3 is 11 residues long.